This T cell receptor beta chain was profiled in a study of OX40 agonist ivuxolimab in advanced cancers. The assay was immunoSEQ multiplex PCR, and TCRdb's table has in-frame clones only and misses some. The table records about 30,000 clones, around 87% of them present only once. The ends were cut back, 3 bases at V and 7 bases at J, with 10 bases in the middle. Germline lookup yields CDR1 PRHDT and CDR2 FYEKMQ (reference sequence). The CDR3 loop spans 13 amino acids. The TCR originated in an adult with an advanced solid tumor such as melanoma, head and neck, liver or kidney cancer. The specimen comprised CD4+ or CD8+ T cells sorted from blood, sampled in a trial of the OX40 agonist ivuxolimab. This sequence joins TRBV13 and TRBJ1-5, with D tentatively TRBD1 (6 bases). CDR3 DNA sequence: TGTGCCAGCAGCTTTCAGGGGAGGCAGCCCCAGCATTTT. Its protein product is CASSFQGRQPQHF.